The rows below give T cell receptor beta chains drawn from one sample of a study of PD-L1 blockade in urothelial cancer. Profiling relied on immunoSEQ multiplex PCR, and the TCRdb table lists in-frame clones only, not all of them. Of about 84,000 clones listed, roughly 90% are singletons. The sample here was PBMCs, taken around atezolizumab (anti-PD-L1) treatment. Receptors originate from a man between 60 and 75 years old with urothelial cancer. The CDR3 runs from the conserved cysteine through the conserved F or W. D genes are given only for firm matches. Size values are once, few and many counts, or a class for expanded clones, and some rows have none.

>NA|TRBV7-2|TRBJ1-2|NA
CASSLGVVGVGYTF
TGTGCCAGCAGCTTAGGGGTAGTAGGGGTCGGCTACACCTTC
>NA|TRBV27|TRBJ2-7|NA
CASSLSSGASSYEQYF
TGTGCCAGCAGTTTATCATCGGGAGCCAGCTCCTACGAGCAGTACTTC
>TRBD2|TRBV11-3|TRBJ2-3|NA
CASSTGLAGFDTDTQYF
TGTGCCAGCAGCACGGGACTAGCGGGTTTTGACACAGATACGCAGTATTTT
>TRBD1|TRBV4-1|TRBJ1-5|NA
CASSHRDGTGPLQPQHF
TGCGCCAGCAGCCACCGAGACGGGACAGGCCCCTTACAGCCCCAGCATTTT
>NA|TRBV29-1|TRBJ2-1|NA
CSVTGQYNEQFF
TGCAGCGTCACCGGACAGTACAATGAGCAGTTCTTC
>NA|TRBV5-4|TRBJ2-1|NA
CASSPNSPSYNEQFF
TGTGCCAGCAGCCCTAACTCTCCCTCCTACAATGAGCAGTTCTTC
>NA|TRBV4-1|TRBJ2-3|NA
CASSQGLTAVAADTQYF
TGCGCCAGCAGCCAAGGTCTTACGGCTGTGGCGGCAGATACGCAGTATTTT
>NA|TRBV4-2|TRBJ1-2|once
CASSQVAPAYGYTF
TGTGCCAGCAGCCAAGTAGCGCCGGCCTATGGCTACACCTTC
>TRBD2|TRBV4-2|TRBJ2-7|once
CASSQVSASGGFLDEQYF
TGTGCCAGCAGCCAAGTTTCGGCTAGCGGGGGGTTTTTGGACGAGCAGTACTTC
>NA|TRBV30|TRBJ1-5|once
CAWKYGGSNQPQHF
TGTGCCTGGAAATACGGCGGCAGCAATCAGCCCCAGCATTTT
>NA|TRBV30|TRBJ1-2|NA
CAWSVRLIPNLGGSVPLGYTF
TGTGCCTGGAGTGTACGCCTAATACCAAACCTCGGAGGGTCAGTGCCTCTAGGCTACACCTTC
>TRBD2|TRBV9|TRBJ2-5|NA
CASSVGSGGKETQYF
TGTGCCAGCAGCGTCGGATCGGGAGGGAAAGAGACCCAGTACTTC
>TRBD1|TRBV5-6|TRBJ1-5|NA
CASSWGQSNQPQHF
TGTGCCAGCAGCTGGGGACAGAGCAATCAGCCCCAGCATTTT
>TRBD2|TRBV10-1|TRBJ2-3|NA
CASRAGTSGETDTQYF
TGCGCCAGCCGCGCCGGGACTAGCGGGGAAACAGATACGCAGTATTTT
>TRBD1|TRBV9|TRBJ2-7|NA
CASSVGQGYYEQYF
TGTGCCAGCAGCGTGGGACAGGGCTACTACGAGCAGTACTTC
>NA|TRBV14|TRBJ1-4|NA
CASSQVQIATNEKLFF
TGTGCCAGCAGCCAAGTACAGATTGCAACTAATGAAAAACTGTTTTTT